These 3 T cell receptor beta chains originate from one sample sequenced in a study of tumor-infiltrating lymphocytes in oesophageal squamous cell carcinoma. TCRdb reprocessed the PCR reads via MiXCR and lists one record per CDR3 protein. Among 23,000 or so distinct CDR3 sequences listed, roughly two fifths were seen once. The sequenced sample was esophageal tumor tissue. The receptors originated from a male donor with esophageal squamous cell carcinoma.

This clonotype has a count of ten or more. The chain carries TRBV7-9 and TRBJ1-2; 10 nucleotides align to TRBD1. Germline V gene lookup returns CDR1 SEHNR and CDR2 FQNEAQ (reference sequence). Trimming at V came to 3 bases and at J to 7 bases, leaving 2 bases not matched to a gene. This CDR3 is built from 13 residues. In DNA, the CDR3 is TGTGCCAGCAGCTTGGGACAGGGGAGTGGCTACACCTTC. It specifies CASSLGQGSGYTF.

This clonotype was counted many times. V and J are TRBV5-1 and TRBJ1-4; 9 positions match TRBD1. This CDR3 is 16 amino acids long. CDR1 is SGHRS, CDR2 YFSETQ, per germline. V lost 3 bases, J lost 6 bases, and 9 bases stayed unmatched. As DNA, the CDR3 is TGCGCCAGCAGCTCGGGGACAGGGAGGTTAGATGAAAAACTGTTTTTT. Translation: CASSSGTGRLDEKLFF.

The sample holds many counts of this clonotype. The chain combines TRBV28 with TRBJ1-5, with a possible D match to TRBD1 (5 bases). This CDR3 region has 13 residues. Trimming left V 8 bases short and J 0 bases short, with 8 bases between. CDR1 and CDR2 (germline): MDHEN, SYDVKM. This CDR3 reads CASRDVSNQPQHF. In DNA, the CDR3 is TGTGCCAGCCGGGACGTTAGCAATCAGCCCCAGCATTTT.